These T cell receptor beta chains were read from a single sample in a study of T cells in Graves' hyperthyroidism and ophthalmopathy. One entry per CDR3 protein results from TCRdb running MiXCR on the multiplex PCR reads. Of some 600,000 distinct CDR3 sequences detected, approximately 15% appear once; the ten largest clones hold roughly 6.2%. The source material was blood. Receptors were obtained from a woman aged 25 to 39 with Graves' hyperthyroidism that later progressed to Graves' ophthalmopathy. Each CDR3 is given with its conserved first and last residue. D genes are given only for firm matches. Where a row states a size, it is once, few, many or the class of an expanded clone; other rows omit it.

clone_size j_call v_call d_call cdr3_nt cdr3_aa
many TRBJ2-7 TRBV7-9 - TGTGCCAGCAGCTTAGTAGGGGGTTCTGGAGACGAGCAGTACTTC CASSLVGGSGDEQYF
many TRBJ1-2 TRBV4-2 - TGTGCCAGCAGCCAAGCACTGGGGCTCTATGGCTACACCTTC CASSQALGLYGYTF
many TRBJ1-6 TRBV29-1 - TGCAGCGTTAGCGGAGGCGGGGAATCACCCCTCCACTTT CSVSGGGESPLHF
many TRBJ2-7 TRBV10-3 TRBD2 TGTGCCATCAGTGAGTCGACGGGAGGAACCAACGAGCAGTACTTC CAISESTGGTNEQYF
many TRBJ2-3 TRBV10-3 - TGTGCCATCAGTGACAGACAGACTAGCACAGATACGCAGTATTTT CAISDRQTSTDTQYF
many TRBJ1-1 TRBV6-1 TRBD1 TGTGCCAGCAGTTATTCCAGACAGGGGGCCGGCACTGAAGCTTTCTTT CASSYSRQGAGTEAFF
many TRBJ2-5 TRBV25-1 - TGTGCCAGCAACCGACCTGACGAAGAGACCCAGTACTTC CASNRPDEETQYF
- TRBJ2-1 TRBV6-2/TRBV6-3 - TGTGCCAGCAGTTACGGTCGGGGGAGTGAGCAGTTCTTC CASSYGRGSEQFF
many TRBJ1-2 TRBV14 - TGTGCCAGCAGCCTGGACGATCGTAACTATGGCTACACCTTC CASSLDDRNYGYTF
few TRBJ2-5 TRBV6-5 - TGTGCCAGCAGTTACCGTGACCCGCGCGAGACCCAGTACTTC CASSYRDPRETQYF
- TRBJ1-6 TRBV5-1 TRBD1 TGCGCCAGCAGCTTGCAAGGGGGCAATTCACCCCTCCACTTT CASSLQGGNSPLHF
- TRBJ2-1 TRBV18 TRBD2 TGTGCCAGCTCGTTACTAGCGGGAGGTCCTACTCACAATGAGCAGTTCTTC CASSLLAGGPTHNEQFF
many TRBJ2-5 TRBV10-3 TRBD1 TGTGCCATCGGGGCACAGGGGGTAGGGGAGACCCAGTACTTC CAIGAQGVGETQYF
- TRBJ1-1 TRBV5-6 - TGTGCCAGCAGCAGATCGCAGGAAGAGTCAGCTTTCTTT CASSRSQEESAFF
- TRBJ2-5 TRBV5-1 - TGCGCCAGCAGCTTGGAGACGGACTCCTATGAGACCCAGTACTTC CASSLETDSYETQYF
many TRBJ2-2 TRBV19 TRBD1 TGTGCCAGTAGTATATCAGGGGGCGACACCGGGGAGCTGTTTTTT CASSISGGDTGELFF
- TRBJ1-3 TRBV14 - TGTGCCAGCAGTCCAGGGTTCCGCTCTGGAAACACCATATATTTT CASSPGFRSGNTIYF
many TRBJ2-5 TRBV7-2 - TGTGCCAGCAGTCAATTTAACGAAGAGACCCAGTACTTC CASSQFNEETQYF
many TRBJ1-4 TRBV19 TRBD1 TGTGCCAGTAGTCCACGGGGACAGCCGACTGCAACTAATGAAAAACTGTTTTTT CASSPRGQPTATNEKLFF
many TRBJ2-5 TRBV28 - TGTGCCAGCAGTTCCCGCCTAGGACAGAGTGAGACCCAGTACTTC CASSSRLGQSETQYF
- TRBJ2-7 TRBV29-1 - TGCAGCGTTGAACTTGGGGGAGGGGGCTACGAGCAGTACTTC CSVELGGGGYEQYF
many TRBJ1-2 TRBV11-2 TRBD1 TGTGCCAGCAGACGAAACACCGGGACAGAGAACTATGGCTACACCTTC CASRRNTGTENYGYTF
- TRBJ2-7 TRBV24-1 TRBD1 TGTGCCACCAGTGATTATGACAGGGACGAGCAGTACTTC CATSDYDRDEQYF
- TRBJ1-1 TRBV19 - TGTGCCAGTAGTCCCAGCATGAACACTGAAGCTTCCTTT CASSPSMNTEASF
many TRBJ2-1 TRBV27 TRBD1 TGTGCCAGCAGCACCGGGACAGGGGGGATGAGTGAGCAGTTCTTC CASSTGTGGMSEQFF
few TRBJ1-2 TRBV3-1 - TGTGCCAGCAGCCAAATGGGACCGCCCAACTATGGCTACACCTTC CASSQMGPPNYGYTF
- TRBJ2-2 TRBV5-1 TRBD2 TGCGCCAGCAGCTTGGATTTAGCGGGATCGAACACCGGGGAGCTGTTTTTT CASSLDLAGSNTGELFF
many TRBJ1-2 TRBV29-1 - TGCAGCGTTTTGGAGGGGGAGACCTATGGCTACACCTTC CSVLEGETYGYTF
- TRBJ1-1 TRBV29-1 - TGCAGCGTTGGAGGGACTGAAGCTTTCTTT CSVGGTEAFF
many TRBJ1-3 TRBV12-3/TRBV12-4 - TGTGCCAGCAGAGAAAACTCTGGAAACACCATATATTTT CASRENSGNTIYF
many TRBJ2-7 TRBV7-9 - TGTGCCAGCAGCTCTGCCCCACACGAGCAGTACTTC CASSSAPHEQYF
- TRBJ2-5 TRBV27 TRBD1 TGTGCCAGCATTCTTTCGACAGGGCCGATTAAGGATGGCCAAGAGACCCAGTACTTC CASILSTGPIKDGQETQYF
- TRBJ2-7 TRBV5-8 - TGTGCCAGCAGCTTGTCGCAGGGATTGATCTACGAGCAGTACTTC CASSLSQGLIYEQYF
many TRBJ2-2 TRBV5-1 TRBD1 TGCGCCAGCAGCTCCGCACAGGGGAAGGGCTATTCGAACACCGGGGAGCTGTTTTTT CASSSAQGKGYSNTGELFF
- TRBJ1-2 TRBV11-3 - TGTGCCAGCAGCCCAGGGGCGATGAACTATGGCTACACCTTC CASSPGAMNYGYTF
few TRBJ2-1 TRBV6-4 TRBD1 TGTGCCAGCAGTGCGCAAACAGGGGGCTACAATGAGCAGTTCTTC CASSAQTGGYNEQFF
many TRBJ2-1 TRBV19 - TGTGCCAGTAGTACCCTGGGAAGGTTTGACAATGAGCAGTTCTTC CASSTLGRFDNEQFF
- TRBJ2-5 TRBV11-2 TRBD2 TGTGCCAGCAGCTTAGGGGACTATCGCGGCGGGCTCGTGGAGACCCAGTACTTC CASSLGDYRGGLVETQYF
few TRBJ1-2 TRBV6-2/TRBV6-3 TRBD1 TGTGCCAGCAGTTCCCGAGCCTCGACAGGGGACTATGGCTACACCTTC CASSSRASTGDYGYTF
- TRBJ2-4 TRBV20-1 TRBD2 TGCAGTGCTAGAGTATTAGGGCGGGGGATCGCGAAAAACATTCAGTACTTC CSARVLGRGIAKNIQYF
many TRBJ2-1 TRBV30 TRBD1 TGTGCCTGGACTCAGGGACAGGGGGCGCAGGATGAGCAGTTCTTC CAWTQGQGAQDEQFF
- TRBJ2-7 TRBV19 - TGTGCCAGTAGTATAGCGTCCGGATCCTACGAGCAGTACTTC CASSIASGSYEQYF
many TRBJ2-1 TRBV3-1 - TGTGCCAGCGTAATGAACAATGAGCAGTTCTTC CASVMNNEQFF
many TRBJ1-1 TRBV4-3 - TGCGCCAGCAGACTCTCCGGAGGTTCGAACACTGAAGCTTTCTTT CASRLSGGSNTEAFF
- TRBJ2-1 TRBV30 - TGTGCCTGGAGCGGAATTAGCAGCAATGAGCAGTTCTTC CAWSGISSNEQFF